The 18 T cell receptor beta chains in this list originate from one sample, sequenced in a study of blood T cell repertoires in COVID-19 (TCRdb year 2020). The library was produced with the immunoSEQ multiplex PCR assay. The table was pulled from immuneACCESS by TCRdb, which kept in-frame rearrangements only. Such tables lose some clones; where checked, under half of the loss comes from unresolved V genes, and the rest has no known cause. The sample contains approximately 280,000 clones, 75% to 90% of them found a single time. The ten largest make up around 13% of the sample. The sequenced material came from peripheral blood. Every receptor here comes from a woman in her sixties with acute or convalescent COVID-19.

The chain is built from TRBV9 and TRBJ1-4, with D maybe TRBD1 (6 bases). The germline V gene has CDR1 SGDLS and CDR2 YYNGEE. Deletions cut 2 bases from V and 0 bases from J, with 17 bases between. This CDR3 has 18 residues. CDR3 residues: CASSVGRDTLATNEKLFF. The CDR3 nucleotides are TGTGCCAGCAGCGTTGGCCGGGACACCCTTGCAACTAATGAAAAACTGTTTTTT.

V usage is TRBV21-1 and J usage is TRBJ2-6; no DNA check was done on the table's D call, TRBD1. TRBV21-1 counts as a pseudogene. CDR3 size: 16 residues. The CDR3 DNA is TGTGCCAGCAGCAAGGGACAGAGCTCTGGGGCCAACGTCCTGACTTTC. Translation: CASSKGQSSGANVLTF.

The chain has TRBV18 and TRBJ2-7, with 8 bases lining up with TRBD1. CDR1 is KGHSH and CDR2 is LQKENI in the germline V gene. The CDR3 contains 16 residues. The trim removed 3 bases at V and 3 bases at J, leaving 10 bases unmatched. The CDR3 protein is CASSPPTGAVNYEQYF. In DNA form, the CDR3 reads TGTGCCAGCTCACCCCCGACAGGGGCGGTAAACTACGAGCAGTACTTC. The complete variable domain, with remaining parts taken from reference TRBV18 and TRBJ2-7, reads NAGVMQNPRHLVRRRGQEARLRCSPMKGHSHVYWYRQLPEEGLKFMVYLQKENIIDESGMPKERFSAEFPKEGPSILRIQQVVRGDSAAYFCASSPPTGAVNYEQYFGPGTRLTVT.

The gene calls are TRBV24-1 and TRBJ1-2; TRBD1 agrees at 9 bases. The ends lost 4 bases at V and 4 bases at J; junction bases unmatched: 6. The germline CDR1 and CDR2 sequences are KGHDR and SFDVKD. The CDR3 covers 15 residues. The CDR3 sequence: CATSERDRESYGYTF. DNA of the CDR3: TGTGCCACCAGTGAACGGGACAGGGAGAGCTATGGCTACACCTTC.

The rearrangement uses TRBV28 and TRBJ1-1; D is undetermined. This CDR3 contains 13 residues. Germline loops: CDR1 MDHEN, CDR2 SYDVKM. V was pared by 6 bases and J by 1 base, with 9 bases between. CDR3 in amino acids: CASSPLWNTEAFF. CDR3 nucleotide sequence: TGTGCCAGCAGCCCTTTGTGGAACACTGAAGCTTTCTTT.

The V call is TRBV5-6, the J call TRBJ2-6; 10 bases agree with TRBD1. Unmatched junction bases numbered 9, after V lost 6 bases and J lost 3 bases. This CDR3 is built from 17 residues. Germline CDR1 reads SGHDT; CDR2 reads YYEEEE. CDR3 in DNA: TGTGCCAGCATATCGGGACAGGGGCTAAGTGGGGCCAACGTCCTGACTTTC. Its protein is CASISGQGLSGANVLTF.

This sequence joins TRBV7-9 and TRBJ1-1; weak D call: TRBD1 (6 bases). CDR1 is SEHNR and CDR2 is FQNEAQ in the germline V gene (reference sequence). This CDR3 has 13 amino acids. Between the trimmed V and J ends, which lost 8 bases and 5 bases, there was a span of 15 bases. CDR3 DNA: TGTGCCAGCGGCCCCCAGGGGTCTACTGAAGCTTTCTTT. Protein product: CASGPQGSTEAFF.

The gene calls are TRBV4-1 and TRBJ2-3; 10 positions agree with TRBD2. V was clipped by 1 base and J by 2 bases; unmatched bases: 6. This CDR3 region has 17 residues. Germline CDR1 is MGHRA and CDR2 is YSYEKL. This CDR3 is CASSQGISGGFTDTQYF. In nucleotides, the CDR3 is TGCGCCAGCAGCCAAGGGATTAGCGGGGGGTTCACAGATACGCAGTATTTT.

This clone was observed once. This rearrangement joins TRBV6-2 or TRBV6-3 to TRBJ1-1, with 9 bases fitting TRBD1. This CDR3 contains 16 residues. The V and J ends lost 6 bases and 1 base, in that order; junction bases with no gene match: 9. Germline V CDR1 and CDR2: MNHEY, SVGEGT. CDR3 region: CASSAHRGRENTEAFF. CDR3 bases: TGTGCCAGCAGCGCCCACAGGGGGCGCGAGAACACTGAAGCTTTCTTT.

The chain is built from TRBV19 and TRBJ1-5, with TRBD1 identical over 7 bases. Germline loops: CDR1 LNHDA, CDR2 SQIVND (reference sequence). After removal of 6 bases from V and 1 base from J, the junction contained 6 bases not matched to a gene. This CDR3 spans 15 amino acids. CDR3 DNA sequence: TGTGCCAGTAGCGACACAGGGGACAGCAATCAGCCCCAGCATTTT. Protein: CASSDTGDSNQPQHF.

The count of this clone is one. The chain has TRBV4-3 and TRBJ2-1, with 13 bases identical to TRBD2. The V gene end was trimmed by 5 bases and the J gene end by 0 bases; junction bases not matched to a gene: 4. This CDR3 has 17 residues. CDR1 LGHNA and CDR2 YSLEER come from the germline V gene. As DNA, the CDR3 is TGCGCCAGCAGCTTACTAGCGGGGGGGGGCTCCTACAATGAGCAGTTCTTC. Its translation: CASSLLAGGGSYNEQFF.

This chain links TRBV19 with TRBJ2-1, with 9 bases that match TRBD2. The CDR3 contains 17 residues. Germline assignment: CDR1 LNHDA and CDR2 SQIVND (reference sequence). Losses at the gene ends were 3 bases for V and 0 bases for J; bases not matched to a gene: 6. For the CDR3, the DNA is TGTGCCAGTAGTATGGCAGCGGGGGGTAGCTCCTACAATGAGCAGTTCTTC. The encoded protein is CASSMAAGGSSYNEQFF.

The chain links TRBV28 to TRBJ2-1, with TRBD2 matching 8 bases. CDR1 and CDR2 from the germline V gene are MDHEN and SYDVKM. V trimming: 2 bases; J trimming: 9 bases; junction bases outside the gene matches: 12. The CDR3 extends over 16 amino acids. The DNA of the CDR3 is TGTGCCAGCAGTTTAGGGCTAGCGGGTCCCGAGGGTGAGCAGTTCTTC. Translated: CASSLGLAGPEGEQFF.

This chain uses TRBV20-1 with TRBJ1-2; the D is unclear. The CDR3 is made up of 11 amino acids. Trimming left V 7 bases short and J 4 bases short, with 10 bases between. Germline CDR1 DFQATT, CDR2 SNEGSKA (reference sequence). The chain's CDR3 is CSGEGGYGYTF. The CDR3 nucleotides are TGCAGTGGGGAGGGTGGCTATGGCTACACCTTC.

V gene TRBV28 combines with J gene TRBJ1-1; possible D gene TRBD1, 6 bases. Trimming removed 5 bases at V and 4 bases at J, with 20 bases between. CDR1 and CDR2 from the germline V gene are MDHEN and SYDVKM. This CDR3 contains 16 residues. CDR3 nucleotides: TGTGCCAGCAGTCCCTCTTCTTGGGGGGGCGGCACTGAAGCTTTCTTT. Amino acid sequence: CASSPSSWGGGTEAFF.

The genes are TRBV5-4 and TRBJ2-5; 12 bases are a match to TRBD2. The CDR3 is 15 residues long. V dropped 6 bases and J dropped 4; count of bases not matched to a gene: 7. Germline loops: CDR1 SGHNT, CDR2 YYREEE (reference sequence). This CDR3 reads CASNPSGRAPETQYF. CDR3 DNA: TGTGCCAGCAACCCTAGCGGGAGGGCACCAGAGACCCAGTACTTC.

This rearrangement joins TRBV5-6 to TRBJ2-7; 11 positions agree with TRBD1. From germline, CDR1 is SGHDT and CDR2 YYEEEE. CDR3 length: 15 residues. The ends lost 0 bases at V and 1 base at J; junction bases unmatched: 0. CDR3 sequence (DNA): TGTGCCAGCAGCTTGGGGGACAGGGGGTCCTACGAGCAGTACTTC. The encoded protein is CASSLGDRGSYEQYF.

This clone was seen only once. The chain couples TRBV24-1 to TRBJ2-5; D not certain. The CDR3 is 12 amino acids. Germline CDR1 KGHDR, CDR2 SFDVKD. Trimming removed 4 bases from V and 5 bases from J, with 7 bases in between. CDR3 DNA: TGTGCCACCAGTGACCCACACGAGACCCAGTACTTC. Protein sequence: CATSDPHETQYF.